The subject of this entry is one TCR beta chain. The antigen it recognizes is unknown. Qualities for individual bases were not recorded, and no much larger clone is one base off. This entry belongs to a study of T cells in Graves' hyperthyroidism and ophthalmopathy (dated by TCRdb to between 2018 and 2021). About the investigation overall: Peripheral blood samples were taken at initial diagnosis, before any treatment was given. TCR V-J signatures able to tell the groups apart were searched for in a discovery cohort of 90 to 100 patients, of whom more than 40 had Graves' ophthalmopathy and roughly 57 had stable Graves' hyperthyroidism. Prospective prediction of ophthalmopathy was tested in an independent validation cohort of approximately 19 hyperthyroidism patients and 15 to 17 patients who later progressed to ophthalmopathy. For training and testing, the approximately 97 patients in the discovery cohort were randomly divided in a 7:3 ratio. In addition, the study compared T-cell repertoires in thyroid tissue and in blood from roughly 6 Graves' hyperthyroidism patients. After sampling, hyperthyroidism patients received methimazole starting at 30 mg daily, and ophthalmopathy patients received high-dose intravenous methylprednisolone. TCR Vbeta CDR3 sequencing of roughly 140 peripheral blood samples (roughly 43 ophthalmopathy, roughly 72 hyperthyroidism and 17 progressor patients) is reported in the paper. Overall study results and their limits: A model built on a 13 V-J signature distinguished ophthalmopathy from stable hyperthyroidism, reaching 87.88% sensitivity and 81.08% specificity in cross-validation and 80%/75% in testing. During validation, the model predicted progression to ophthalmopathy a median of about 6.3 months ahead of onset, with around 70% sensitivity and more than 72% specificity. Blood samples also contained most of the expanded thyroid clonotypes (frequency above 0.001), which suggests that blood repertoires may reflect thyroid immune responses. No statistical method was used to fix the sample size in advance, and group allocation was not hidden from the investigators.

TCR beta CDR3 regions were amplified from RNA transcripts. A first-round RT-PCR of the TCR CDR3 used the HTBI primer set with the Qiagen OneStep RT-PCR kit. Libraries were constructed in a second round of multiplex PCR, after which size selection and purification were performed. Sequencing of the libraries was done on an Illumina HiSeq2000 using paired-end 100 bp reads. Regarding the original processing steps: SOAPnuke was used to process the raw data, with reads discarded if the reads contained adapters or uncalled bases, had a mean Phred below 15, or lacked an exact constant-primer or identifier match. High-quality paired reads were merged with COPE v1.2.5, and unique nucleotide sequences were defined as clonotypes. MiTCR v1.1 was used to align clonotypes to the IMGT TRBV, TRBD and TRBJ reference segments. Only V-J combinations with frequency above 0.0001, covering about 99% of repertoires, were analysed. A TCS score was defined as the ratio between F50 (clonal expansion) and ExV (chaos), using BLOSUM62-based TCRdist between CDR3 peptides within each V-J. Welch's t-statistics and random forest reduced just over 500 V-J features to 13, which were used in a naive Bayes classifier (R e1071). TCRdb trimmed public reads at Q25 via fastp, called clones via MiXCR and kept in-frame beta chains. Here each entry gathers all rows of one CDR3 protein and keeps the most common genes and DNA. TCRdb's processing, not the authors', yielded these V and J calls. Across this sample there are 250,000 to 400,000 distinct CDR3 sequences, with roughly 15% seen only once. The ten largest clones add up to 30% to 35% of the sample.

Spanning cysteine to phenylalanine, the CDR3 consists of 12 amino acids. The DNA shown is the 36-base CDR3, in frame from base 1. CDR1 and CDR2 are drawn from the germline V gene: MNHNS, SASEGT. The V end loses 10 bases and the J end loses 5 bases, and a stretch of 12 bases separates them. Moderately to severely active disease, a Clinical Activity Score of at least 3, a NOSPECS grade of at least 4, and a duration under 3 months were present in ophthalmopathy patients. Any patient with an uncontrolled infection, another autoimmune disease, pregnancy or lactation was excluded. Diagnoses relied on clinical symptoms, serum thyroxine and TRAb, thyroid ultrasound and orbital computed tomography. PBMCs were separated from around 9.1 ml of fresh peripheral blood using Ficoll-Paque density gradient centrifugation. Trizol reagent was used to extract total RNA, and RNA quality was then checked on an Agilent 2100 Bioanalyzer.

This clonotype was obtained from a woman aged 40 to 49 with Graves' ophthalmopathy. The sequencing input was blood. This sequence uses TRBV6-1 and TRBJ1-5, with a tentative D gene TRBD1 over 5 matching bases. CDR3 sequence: CATLQGDQPQHF. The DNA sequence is TGTGCCACCCTCCAGGGAGATCAGCCCCAGCATTTT.